Each of the 24 T cell receptor beta chains below was sequenced from the same sample in a study of early T cells in non-severe SARS-CoV-2 infection. One entry per CDR3 protein results from TCRdb running MiXCR on the 5' RACE reads. The sample lists 50,000 or so distinct CDR3 sequences, 14% to 15% occurring once. The sequencing used whole blood, collected at baseline. These receptors all stem from an adult who was a healthcare worker with PCR-confirmed SARS-CoV-2 infection or an uninfected control (not recorded which).

This clonotype was seen just once. CDR3: CASSLGRTDNQPQHF. Here the CDR3 DNA reads TGTGCCAGCAGTTTAGGGCGGACCGACAATCAGCCCCAGCATTTT. The chain links TRBV12-3 or TRBV12-4 to TRBJ1-5; the D is unclear. Trimming removed 1 base from V and 3 bases from J, with 10 bases in between. The CDR3 length is 15 residues.

The table lists this clonotype with a few counts. The gene calls are TRBV12-5 and TRBJ2-5; no definite D call. V gave up 5 bases and J gave up 5 bases, with 9 bases separating them. The CDR3 consists of 12 residues. In germline, CDR1 is LGHNT, CDR2 FRNRAP. The CDR3 sequence: CASGPNFETQYF. For the CDR3, the DNA is TGTGCTAGTGGTCCGAATTTCGAGACCCAGTACTTC.

The J gene is TRBJ1-2, the V gene TRBV7-9, with a tentative D call TRBD1 (5 bases). Germline loops: CDR1 SEHNR, CDR2 FQNEAQ (reference sequence). The ends were cut back, 4 bases at V and 8 bases at J, with 14 bases in the middle. The CDR3 contains 13 residues. Here the CDR3 reads CASSSWGEDGYTF. DNA for the CDR3: TGTGCCAGCAGCTCCTGGGGGGAGGACGGCTACACCTTC.

This clonotype has a handful of counts. The DNA for the CDR3 is TGTGCCAGCAGTTCCGGGACTAGCGGGAGCAACACCGGGGAGCTGTTTTTT. Its translation: CASSSGTSGSNTGELFF. The V gene is TRBV6-5, the J gene TRBJ2-2; the match to TRBD2 covers 14 bases. J gave up 2 bases and V 4 bases, and 3 bases lay outside the gene matches. The germline V gene has CDR1 MNHEY and CDR2 SVGAGI. The CDR3 has 17 residues.

The chain recombines TRBV6-6 with TRBJ1-3; the D is unclear. This CDR3 has 16 amino acids. The V and J ends lost 5 bases and 0 bases respectively, with 14 bases between them. CDR1 and CDR2 from the germline V gene are MNHNY and SVGAGI (reference sequence). The chain's CDR3 is CASSKDAYPSGNTIYF. The CDR3, as DNA: TGTGCCAGCAGTAAGGACGCGTACCCCTCTGGAAACACCATATATTTT.

This clonotype was observed a handful of times. The chain couples TRBV5-1 to TRBJ2-3; TRBD1 aligns across 9 bases. CDR3 length: 15 amino acids. The V segment lost 0 bases and the J segment 4 bases; nucleotides outside the gene matches: 3. Per the germline V gene, CDR1 is SGHRS and CDR2 is YFSETQ. The CDR3 DNA is TGCGCCAGCAGCTTGGGACAGGGGGGCGCAGATACGCAGTATTTT. Encoded protein: CASSLGQGGADTQYF.

This clonotype was recorded a few times. The V call is TRBV24-1, the J call TRBJ2-3; D is possibly TRBD2 (5 bases). Between the trimmed V and J ends, which lost 9 bases and 3 bases, there was a span of 12 bases. Germline values: CDR1 KGHDR, CDR2 SFDVKD. CDR3 size: 13 residues. CDR3: CATSRGGTDTQYF. As DNA, the CDR3 is TGTGCCACCTCCCGGGGTGGAACAGATACGCAGTATTTT.

This clonotype has ten or more counts. The CDR3 spells CASSLRTGVNTGELFF. CDR3 sequence (DNA): TGTGCCAGTAGTCTGCGGACAGGCGTGAACACCGGGGAGCTGTTTTTT. The chain combines TRBV19 with TRBJ2-2, with 7 bases matching TRBD1. The CDR3 consists of 16 residues. Losses at the gene ends were 5 bases for V and 1 base for J; bases not matched to a gene: 7. The germline V gene has CDR1 LNHDA and CDR2 SQIVND (reference sequence).

This clonotype was counted many times. For the CDR3, the DNA is TGTGCCAGCAGCTTTATGCAGGCACTTGACACCTACGAGCAGTACTTC. Translated: CASSFMQALDTYEQYF. This sequence joins TRBV5-6 and TRBJ2-7; D ambiguous. The V end was cut by 2 bases, the J end by 2 bases, with 17 bases between. Germline CDR1 SGHDT, CDR2 YYEEEE. This CDR3 comprises 16 residues.

The rearrangement joins TRBV4-2 to TRBJ2-3, with 9 nucleotides matching TRBD2. Germline V gives CDR1 LGHNA, CDR2 YNFKEQ. The CDR3 is 17 residues long. Trimming took 0 bases from V and 8 from J; bases not matched to a gene: 12. The CDR3, as DNA: TGTGCCAGCAGCCAAGATCCGGTTAGCGGGAGTAAGGTTACGCAGTATTTT. Translated, it gives CASSQDPVSGSKVTQYF.

This clonotype has just a few counts. This chain uses TRBV7-9 with TRBJ1-4; 7 nucleotides agree with TRBD1. The V and J ends lost 6 bases and 13 bases, in that order; junction bases with no gene match: 14. CDR1 SEHNR and CDR2 FQNEAQ come from the germline V gene (reference sequence). The CDR3 is 14 amino acids. The CDR3 DNA reads as TGTGCCAGCAGTTACAGGGGTCCGGGTGATGGACTGTTTTTT. It specifies CASSYRGPGDGLFF.

V usage is TRBV5-6 and J usage is TRBJ2-7; 9 positions agree with TRBD1. The J segment lost 8 bases and the V segment lost 2 bases, leaving 5 bases of the junction unmatched. The CDR3 contains 13 residues. Germline values: CDR1 SGHDT, CDR2 YYEEEE. CDR3 residues: CASSFWDREQQYF. CDR3 nucleotides: TGTGCCAGCAGCTTCTGGGACAGGGAGCAGCAGTACTTC.

CDR3 loop: CASPAAPETQYF. The CDR3 bases are TGTGCCAGTCCCGCGGCCCCTGAGACCCAGTACTTC. The V and J genes are TRBV2 and TRBJ2-5, with no clear D. Trimming pared 9 bases from V and 5 bases from J, leaving 13 bases between. The CDR3 spans 12 residues. Germline CDR1 reads SNHLY; CDR2 reads FYNNEI.

The chain recombines TRBV20-1 with TRBJ2-1, with TRBD2 identical over 8 bases. Germline V gene sequence: CDR1 DFQATT, CDR2 SNEGSKA (reference sequence). J was trimmed by 2 bases and V by 0 bases; bases with no gene match: 3. CDR3 length: 15 amino acids. The CDR3 is CSARDYGRAYNEQFF. The CDR3 DNA is TGCAGTGCTAGAGATTACGGGAGGGCCTACAATGAGCAGTTCTTC.

This clonotype was detected ten times or more. The chain is built from TRBV30 and TRBJ2-7; D unclear. This CDR3 has 11 residues. Per the germline V gene, CDR1 is GTSNPN and CDR2 is SVGIG (reference sequence). Between the trimmed V and J ends, which lost 1 base and 1 base, there was a span of 2 bases. The CDR3 sequence: CAWSASYEQYF. CDR3 nucleotide sequence: TGTGCCTGGAGTGCATCCTACGAGCAGTACTTC.

This clonotype was counted many times. V gene TRBV7-2 combines with J gene TRBJ2-2, with TRBD1 matching over 7 bases. The J segment lost 4 bases and the V segment lost 5 bases, leaving 7 bases of the junction unmatched. This CDR3 has 15 residues. The germline gives CDR1 SGHTA, CDR2 FQGNSA. This CDR3 is CASSTNRGGTGELFF. CDR3 coding DNA: TGTGCCAGCAGCACGAACAGGGGCGGCACCGGGGAGCTGTTTTTT.

This clonotype appeared many times. This chain connects TRBV20-1 to TRBJ2-7, with TRBD2 matching 15 bases. CDR1 DFQATT and CDR2 SNEGSKA come from the germline V gene (reference sequence). J was trimmed by 3 bases and V by 5 bases; bases with no gene match: 8. The CDR3 runs to 16 residues. DNA of the CDR3: TGCAGTGCTGAAGAAGGACTAGCGGGAGGGATCTACGAGCAGTACTTC. It translates to CSAEEGLAGGIYEQYF.

The rearrangement uses TRBV3-1 and TRBJ1-6; TRBD1 agrees at 9 bases. CDR3 size: 14 residues. Germline CDR1 LGHDT, CDR2 YNNKEL (reference sequence). V trimming: 1 base; J trimming: 11 bases; junction bases outside the gene matches: 3. CDR3: CASSQGQGVTPLHF. The CDR3, as DNA: TGTGCCAGCAGCCAAGGACAGGGGGTAACACCCCTCCACTTT.

This clonotype was seen repeatedly, ten times or more. The V call is TRBV7-9, the J call TRBJ2-2, with a tentative D call TRBD2 (6 bases). CDR1 is SEHNR and CDR2 is FQNEAQ in the germline V gene (reference sequence). V dropped 1 base and J dropped 6 bases, with 12 bases sitting between them. This CDR3 is built from 15 residues. The chain's CDR3 is CASSLDGVAAGELFF. CDR3 DNA sequence: TGTGCCAGCAGCTTAGACGGGGTAGCGGCCGGGGAGCTGTTTTTT.

This clonotype showed up just a few times. This rearrangement joins TRBV19 to TRBJ1-4; perhaps TRBD1 as D (6 bases). V lost 10 bases and J lost 2, with 20 bases in between. This CDR3 contains 16 residues. Germline V gene lookup returns CDR1 LNHDA and CDR2 SQIVND (reference sequence). The CDR3 loop is CATAQGISKTNEKLFF. CDR3 DNA sequence: TGTGCCACCGCTCAGGGGATCAGCAAGACTAATGAAAAACTGTTTTTT.

This sequence joins TRBV6-1 and TRBJ1-2; D is unresolved. V shed 4 bases and J shed 8 bases, with 8 bases lying between them. In germline, CDR1 is MNHNS, CDR2 SASEGT. The CDR3 has 11 residues. CDR3 nucleotide sequence: TGTGCCAGCAGTGTAGTTTGGGGCTACACCTTC. This sequence encodes CASSVVWGYTF.

This clonotype has just a few counts. The V gene is TRBV6-5, the J gene TRBJ2-1; 7 nucleotides agree with TRBD1. J lost 5 bases, V lost 5 bases, and 6 bases had no gene match. The germline V gene has CDR1 MNHEY and CDR2 SVGAGI. The CDR3 length is 14 residues. CDR3 protein: CASSRRTGDNEQFF. The CDR3 region has the DNA TGTGCCAGCAGTCGCCGGACAGGAGACAATGAGCAGTTCTTC.

This clonotype was counted ten times or more. V and J are TRBV6-1 and TRBJ2-7; 11 nucleotides match TRBD1. CDR3 length equals 14 residues. The germline gives CDR1 MNHNS, CDR2 SASEGT. V dropped 6 bases and J dropped 5; count of bases not matched to a gene: 6. In DNA form, the CDR3 reads TGTGCCAGCAGACCTGGGACAGGGGGGCACGAGCAGTACTTC. It is translated as CASRPGTGGHEQYF.

This clonotype was recorded many times. This chain links TRBV2 with TRBJ1-2; 9 bases map to TRBD1. CDR1 and CDR2 from the germline V gene are SNHLY and FYNNEI. CDR3 length equals 11 residues. Trimming took 10 bases from V and 6 from J; bases not matched to a gene: 3. The DNA for the CDR3 is TGTGCCACTGGGACAGGGAATGGCTACACCTTC. Translating gives CATGTGNGYTF. The whole variable domain, remainder taken from reference TRBV2 and TRBJ1-2, is EPEVTQTPSHQVTQMGQEVILRCVPISNHLYFYWYRQILGQKVEFLVSFYNNEISEKSEIFDDQFSVERPDGSNFTLKIRSTKLEDSAMYFCATGTGNGYTFGSGTRLTVV.